This is a list of T cell receptor beta chains from one sample in a study of blood T cell repertoires in COVID-19. Measured with immunoSEQ multiplex PCR; TCRdb has only the in-frame clones, and not every one. Of roughly 240,000 clones in the sample, 82% were seen once. The specimen sequenced was peripheral blood. The origin of the receptors is a woman in her 70s with acute or convalescent COVID-19. The CDR3 runs from the conserved cysteine through the conserved F or W. D genes are given only for firm matches. Part of the rows lack a size; the others show once, few, many or a class for expanded clones.

TRBD2,TRBV7-2,.,TRBJ2-3,14,TGTGCCAGCAGCCGCGGGGGGTCCGCAGATACGCAGTATTTT,CASSRGGSADTQYF
TRBD2,TRBV5-6,.,TRBJ2-2,14,TGTGCCAGCACCGCGGGGGGTCTCACCGGGGAGCTGTTTTTT,CASTAGGLTGELFF
TRBD2,TRBV28,.,TRBJ2-1,13,TGTGCCAGCAAAGCTAGCGGGGGGGCTGAGCAGTTCTTC,CASKASGGAEQFF
TRBD1,TRBV29-1,.,TRBJ1-2,12,TGCAGCGTGGACAGGGTAAACGATGGCTACACCTTC,CSVDRVNDGYTF
.,TRBV28,.,TRBJ2-3,15,TGTGCCAGCAGCTTCGGGGGGCTCAGCACAGATACGCAGTATTTT,CASSFGGLSTDTQYF
.,TRBV11-2,.,TRBJ1-1,12,TGTGCCAGCAGCTTGCAGGGGAAGAGGGCTTTCTTT,CASSLQGKRAFF
.,TRBV6-5,few,TRBJ1-3,15,TGTGCCAGCAGTTCGACACCTCGCTCTGGAAACACCATATATTTT,CASSSTPRSGNTIYF
TRBD1,TRBV6-5,.,TRBJ1-1,14,TGTGCCAGCAGGGCACAGGGGGTTATCACTGAAGCTTTCTTT,CASRAQGVITEAFF
.,TRBV24-1,.,TRBJ2-2,16,TGTGCCACCAGTGATTTCCCGCGGGGGAACACCGGGGAGCTGTTTTTT,CATSDFPRGNTGELFF
.,TRBV5-6,.,TRBJ1-2,13,TGTGCCAGCAGCCGTAGCAGTAACTATGGCTACACCTTC,CASSRSSNYGYTF
.,TRBV5-1,.,TRBJ2-5,14,TGCGCCAGCAGCTTGGGGACAGCCCAAGAGACCCAGTACTTC,CASSLGTAQETQYF
.,TRBV7-8,.,TRBJ2-1,12,TGTGCCAGCAGCTTCCGCCCCGTCGGGGAGTTCTTC,CASSFRPVGEFF
.,TRBV21-1,once,TRBJ1-5,15,TGTGCCAGCAGCCTGCGGGGGGGTGGCAATCAGCCCCAGCATTTT,CASSLRGGGNQPQHF
TRBD2,TRBV23-1,.,TRBJ2-5,16,TGCGCCAGCAGTCACCCCGGACTAGCGGGGAGAGAGACCCAGTACTTC,CASSHPGLAGRETQYF
TRBD1,TRBV12-5,.,TRBJ1-2,16,TGTGCTAGTGGTTTGACTATGGCAGGGGGACCCGATGGCTACACCTTC,CASGLTMAGGPDGYTF
.,TRBV7-2,.,TRBJ1-1,12,TGTGCCAGCAGCTTAGCACTGGCTGAAGCTTTCTTT,CASSLALAEAFF
.,TRBV14,.,TRBJ1-3,13,TGTGCCAGCAGCCAAGCAGGGGGAAACACCATATATTTT,CASSQAGGNTIYF
TRBD1,TRBV28,once,TRBJ1-2,14,TGTGCCAGCAGTTGGGGACAGGGAAACTATGGCTACACCTTC,CASSWGQGNYGYTF
.,TRBV13,.,TRBJ2-7,11,TGTGCCAGCAGTTTGACGGGCGAGCAGTACTTC,CASSLTGEQYF
.,TRBV28,.,TRBJ1-2,13,TGTGCCAGCACCGAAGGGGCTAACTATGGCTACACCTTC,CASTEGANYGYTF
.,TRBV6-1,once,TRBJ1-2,13,TGTGCCAGCAGTGAAGGACGGAGCTATGGCTACACCTTC,CASSEGRSYGYTF
.,TRBV6-5,.,TRBJ2-7,13,TGTGCCACCCCCCAGGACAGCTCCTACGAGCAGTACTTC,CATPQDSSYEQYF
.,TRBV11-1,many,TRBJ2-2,14,TGTGCCAGCAGCCGACTTGTCACCACCGGGGAGCTGTTTTTT,CASSRLVTTGELFF
.,TRBV6-1,.,TRBJ1-3,16,TGTGCCAGCAGTGCCCCTCGGCTGGGGCTAGGAAACACCATATATTTT,CASSAPRLGLGNTIYF
TRBD2,TRBV23-1,.,TRBJ2-5,14,TGCGCCAGCAGCAGACTAGCGGGGAGGGAGACCCAGTACTTC,CASSRLAGRETQYF
TRBD1,TRBV2,once,TRBJ1-3,15,TGTGCCAGCAGTGACAGGGGGATCTCTGGAAACACCATATATTTT,CASSDRGISGNTIYF
.,TRBV28,.,TRBJ2-1,10,TGTGCCAGCAGTCGAGGGGAGCAGTTCTTC,CASSRGEQFF
.,TRBV28,many,TRBJ2-1,15,TGTGCCAGCAGTCGGGACTCCAACCCCTACAATGAGCAGTTCTTC,CASSRDSNPYNEQFF
TRBD2,TRBV2,.,TRBJ2-4,14,TGTGCCAGCTTGAGTAGCGGGGCGCAAAACATTCAGTACTTC,CASLSSGAQNIQYF
TRBD1,TRBV9,.,TRBJ1-1,16,TGTGCCAGCAGCGTAGGTCCAAGGACAGGCAACACTGAAGCTTTCTTT,CASSVGPRTGNTEAFF
TRBD1,TRBV4-1,.,TRBJ1-4,16,TGCGCCAGCAGCCAGGACAGGGGGGGTTTTAATGAAAAACTGTTTTTT,CASSQDRGGFNEKLFF
TRBD1,TRBV7-8,few,TRBJ1-2,13,TGTGCCAGCAGCCCGGACAGGGTGGTTGGCTACACCTTC,CASSPDRVVGYTF
.,TRBV25-1,.,TRBJ1-6,16,TGTGCCAGCAGATCTCATTTCGGGGGTACTAATTCACCCCTCCACTTT,CASRSHFGGTNSPLHF
TRBD2,TRBV4-1,few,TRBJ2-3,18,TGCGCCAGCAGCCAAGAGGGACTAGCGGGGGGGGGCACAGATACGCAGTATTTT,CASSQEGLAGGGTDTQYF
.,TRBV19,.,TRBJ1-1,14,TGTGCCAGTAGTATAGTACGGGGAAACACTGAAGCTTTCTTT,CASSIVRGNTEAFF
.,TRBV18,.,TRBJ1-5,14,TGTGCCAGCTCACCGTTGGGAGGTAATCAGCCCCAGCATTTT,CASSPLGGNQPQHF
.,TRBV3-1/TRBV3-2,once,TRBJ1-2,11,TGTGCCAGCAGCCAAGGTCTAGGCTACACCTTC,CASSQGLGYTF
.,TRBV7-2,.,TRBJ2-5,15,TGTGCCAGCAGCTTGGATGGGACACCCCAAGAGACCCAGTACTTC,CASSLDGTPQETQYF
TRBD1,TRBV5-5,.,TRBJ1-1,14,TGTGCCAGCAGCTGGACAGGCACGAACACTGAAGCTTTCTTT,CASSWTGTNTEAFF
TRBD1,TRBV3-1/TRBV3-2,.,TRBJ1-4,16,TGTGCCAGCAGCCGGGAAGGACAGGCGACTAATGAAAAACTGTTTTTT,CASSREGQATNEKLFF
TRBD1,TRBV6-4,.,TRBJ1-1,14,TGTGCCAGCAGACAGGGGGCGAGGAACACTGAAGCTTTCTTT,CASRQGARNTEAFF
.,TRBV5-4,.,TRBJ1-2,11,TGTGCCAGCAGACAAGACTATGGCTACACCTTC,CASRQDYGYTF
.,TRBV7-2,.,TRBJ1-6,15,TGTGCCAGCAGCTTAGCGGTGGGGCCGTATTCACCCCTCCACTTT,CASSLAVGPYSPLHF
TRBD1,TRBV5-1,once,TRBJ1-1,15,TGCGCCAGCAGCTTAATGGGACAGGATGGGGCTGAAGCTTTCTTT,CASSLMGQDGAEAFF
TRBD2,TRBV19,.,TRBJ2-3,14,TGTGCCAGTAGCCCGGGACTAGCTACCGATACGCAGTATTTT,CASSPGLATDTQYF
TRBD2,TRBV4-3,.,TRBJ2-1,17,TGCGCCAGCAGCCTCCTTAGCGGGGGGAGCTCCTACAATGAGCAGTTCTTC,CASSLLSGGSSYNEQFF
.,TRBV3-1/TRBV3-2,.,TRBJ1-4,16,TGTGCCAGCAGCCAACCGGGGTCAGGGGCTAATGAAAAACTGTTTTTT,CASSQPGSGANEKLFF
.,TRBV10-3,.,TRBJ1-2,16,TGTGCCATCAGTGATCCGGGAGGAATAGGGTCCTATGGCTACACCTTC,CAISDPGGIGSYGYTF
TRBD1,TRBV9,.,TRBJ2-1,14,TGTGCCAGCAGCCTCCGGACAGGGGGCAATGAGCAGTTCTTC,CASSLRTGGNEQFF
.,TRBV6-5,.,TRBJ1-3,13,TGTGCCAGCAGCCGGGGTACCGGATACACCATATATTTT,CASSRGTGYTIYF
.,TRBV15,.,TRBJ1-5,12,TGTGCCACCAGCAGATATAGTCAGCCCCAGCATTTT,CATSRYSQPQHF
TRBD1,TRBV5-1,.,TRBJ2-1,15,TGCGCCAGCAGCGCACAGGGGAATGCAGGGGATGAGCAGTTCTTC,CASSAQGNAGDEQFF
TRBD1,TRBV27,.,TRBJ1-2,14,TGTGCCAGCAGTTGGGACAGGGGGTTGACGGGCTACACCTTC,CASSWDRGLTGYTF
.,TRBV30,.,TRBJ1-1,16,TGTGCCTGGAGTCTAACCTGGGGCTCCATGGGTGATGAAGCTTTCTTT,CAWSLTWGSMGDEAFF
TRBD2,TRBV4-1,.,TRBJ2-1,18,TGCGCCAGCAGCCAAGACCCCCTGACTAGCGTCGGAAGCAATGAGCAGTTCTTC,CASSQDPLTSVGSNEQFF